This TCR beta chain was identified in a study of blood T cell repertoires in COVID-19. Only in-frame clones appear in the TCRdb table, and some are missing; sequencing was by immunoSEQ multiplex PCR. The data hold roughly 280,000 clones, with 86% observed a single time. Trimming took 0 bases from V and 4 from J, leaving 11 bases between them. This CDR3 has 15 amino acids. The germline CDR1 and CDR2 sequences are SGHRS and YFSETQ. This TCR derives from a man aged 35 to 55 with active or convalescent COVID-19. Source material: peripheral blood. This chain uses TRBV5-1 with TRBJ1-3, with a possible D match to TRBD1 (6 bases). DNA for the CDR3: TGCGCCAGCAGCTTGGTCTCCGGACAGGGAAACACCATATATTTT. Protein sequence: CASSLVSGQGNTIYF. The whole variable domain, filled in from reference TRBV5-1 and TRBJ1-3, reads KAGVTQTPRYLIKTRGQQVTLSCSPISGHRSVSWYQQTPGQGLQFLFEYFSETQRNKGNFPGRFSGRQFSNSRSEMNVSTLELGDSALYLCASSLVSGQGNTIYFGEGSWLTVV.